Presented here are 10 T cell receptor beta chains from one specimen sequenced in a study of T cells in Graves' hyperthyroidism and ophthalmopathy. Researchers amplified the TCR beta CDR3 regions from RNA transcripts. HTBI primers were employed in a first-round RT-PCR of the TCR CDR3. TCRdb redid the calling of the multiplex PCR reads with MiXCR, one entry per CDR3 protein. The sample has roughly 840,000 distinct CDR3 sequences; 35% to 40% are singletons. Sequenced material: blood. The receptors originated from a man between 18 and 29 years old with Graves' hyperthyroidism.

In this sample, this clonotype turned up many times. The chain employs TRBV7-3 and TRBJ1-1, with D possibly being TRBD1 (6 bases). CDR3 size: 14 residues. Germline V gives CDR1 SGHTA, CDR2 FQGTGA. Deletions cut 6 bases from V and 3 bases from J, with 14 bases between. CDR3 DNA: TGTGCCAGCAGTCCTGGGGGGCAAGACACTGAAGCTTTCTTT. Encoded protein: CASSPGGQDTEAFF.

This rearrangement joins TRBV12-3 or TRBV12-4 to TRBJ2-2; D is undetermined. The V gene lost 0 bases and the J gene lost 7 bases, with 3 bases spanning the gap. The CDR3 contains 12 residues. The CDR3 region is CASSLAIGELFF. CDR3 nucleotide sequence: TGTGCCAGCAGTTTAGCGATCGGGGAGCTGTTTTTT.

CDR3 amino acids: CSASERRLAGVREQYF. The CDR3 DNA reads TGCAGTGCTAGTGAGCGGAGACTAGCGGGAGTTCGCGAGCAGTACTTC. The V gene is TRBV20-1, the J gene TRBJ2-7; TRBD2 matches at 12 bases. The CDR3 is made up of 16 amino acids. V lost 3 bases, J lost 6 bases, and 12 bases stayed unmatched. Germline CDR1 reads DFQATT; CDR2 reads SNEGSKA (reference sequence).

This clonotype has a handful of counts. V is TRBV5-4 and J is TRBJ2-7, with 7 bases lining up with TRBD1. Looked up from germline, CDR1 is SGHNT and CDR2 is YYREEE (reference sequence). The CDR3 loop spans 14 amino acids. The junction had 6 bases not matched to a gene; V was cut back by 4 bases and J by 2 bases. The CDR3 region has the DNA TGTGCCAGCAGCGTAGGGACAGATCCCTACGAGCAGTACTTC. Amino acid sequence: CASSVGTDPYEQYF.

This clonotype came up many times. This chain links TRBV7-2 with TRBJ2-7; 13 bases match TRBD2. The CDR3 spans 14 residues. Germline-derived CDR1 and CDR2 are SGHTA and FQGNSA. The J segment lost 3 bases and the V segment lost 5 bases, leaving 1 base of the junction unmatched. CDR3 in amino acids: CASSRTSGSYEQYF. The DNA for the CDR3 is TGTGCCAGCAGCCGGACTAGCGGGAGCTACGAGCAGTACTTC.

The chain carries TRBV6-4 and TRBJ2-5; maybe TRBD1 (6 bases). Germline lookup yields CDR1 MRHNA and CDR2 SNTAGT. V was clipped by 0 bases and J by 10 bases, with 12 bases between them. The CDR3 spans 13 residues. Here the CDR3 reads CASSDSGTSDQYF. Written as DNA, the CDR3 is TGTGCCAGCAGTGACTCCGGGACAAGCGACCAGTACTTC.

This clonotype was recorded a few times. The chain uses TRBV29-1 and TRBJ2-7, with D tentatively TRBD1 (8 bases). CDR1 and CDR2 from the germline V gene are SQVTM and ANQGSEA. The CDR3 loop spans 15 amino acids. The V end lost 7 bases, the J end lost 7 bases, and 26 bases lay between the germline ends. The CDR3 protein is CSATGGDRPYGEQYF. As DNA, the CDR3 is TGCAGCGCCACAGGGGGGGACAGACCCTATGGGGAGCAGTACTTC.

This clonotype was counted many times. This chain connects TRBV20-1 to TRBJ1-2; 7 bases agree with TRBD1. J was trimmed by 11 bases and V by 6 bases; bases with no gene match: 12. Germline CDR1 DFQATT, CDR2 SNEGSKA (reference sequence). The CDR3 contains 12 residues. The CDR3 DNA is TGCAGTGCGACGACAGGGAATAGGAGGTACACCTTC. Its protein product is CSATTGNRRYTF.

The rearrangement links TRBV25-1 to TRBJ2-7; tentatively, D is TRBD1 or TRBD2 (5 bases each). The V and J ends lost 4 bases and 3 bases respectively, with 13 bases between them. The CDR3 has 14 residues. Germline V gene lookup returns CDR1 MGHDK and CDR2 SYGVNS. The CDR3 nucleotides read TGTGCCAGCAGTGGGGGACGGGCAGACTACGAGCAGTACTTC. Translation: CASSGGRADYEQYF.

This clonotype was recorded only once. The J gene is TRBJ1-6, the V gene TRBV25-1, with a weak D call TRBD1 (5 bases). This CDR3 has 14 amino acids. The germline V gene has CDR1 MGHDK and CDR2 SYGVNS. Between the trimmed V and J ends, which lost 1 base and 7 bases, there was a span of 8 bases. The CDR3 nucleotides are TGTGCCAGCAGTGAATTAGGGGACAATTCACCCCTCCACTTT. It specifies CASSELGDNSPLHF.